There are a few counts of the clone carrying this T cell receptor beta chain. The entry originates in a study of blood T cells in healthy people across ages. The CDR3 totals 13 residues. Germline V CDR1 and CDR2: MDHEN, SYDVKM. V was pared by 6 bases and J by 9 bases, with 7 bases of the junction left unmatched. Peripheral blood was drawn, approximately 9.4 milliliters per donor. It was with a sample-barcoded 5' primer and a J-beta primer mix that a second PCR of about 6 to 12 cycles was run. A minimum of 2.5 million CDR3-containing paired-end reads was obtained for each sample. One entry per CDR3 protein, called by TCRdb with MiXCR from the 5' RACE reads. The data contain more than 700,000 distinct CDR3 sequences, approximately 55% of them singletons.

The chain is built from TRBV28 and TRBJ2-1, with 8 bases aligning to TRBD2. The source material was blood. The source is an elderly man in good health. CDR3 sequence: CASRTGTRSEQFF. CDR3 nucleotides: TGTGCCAGCAGAACCGGGACTAGAAGTGAGCAGTTCTTC.